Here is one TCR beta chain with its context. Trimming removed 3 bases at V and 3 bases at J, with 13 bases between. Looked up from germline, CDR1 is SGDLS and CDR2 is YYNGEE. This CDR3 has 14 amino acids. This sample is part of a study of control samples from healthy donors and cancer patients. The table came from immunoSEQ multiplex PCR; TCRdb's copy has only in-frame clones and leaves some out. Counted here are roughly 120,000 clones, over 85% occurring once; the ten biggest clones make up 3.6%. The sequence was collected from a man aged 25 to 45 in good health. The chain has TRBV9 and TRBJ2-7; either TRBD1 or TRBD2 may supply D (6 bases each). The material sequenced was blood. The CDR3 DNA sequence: TGTGCCAGCAGCGGGGGGCGGGACATCTACGAGCAGTACTTC. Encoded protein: CASSGGRDIYEQYF.